This TCR beta chain comes out of a study of T-cell reconstitution after alpha-beta-depleted transplantation in children. V lost 1 base and J 4 bases, leaving 11 bases between the germline ends. The CDR3 is 13 residues long. In germline, CDR1 is GTSNPN, CDR2 SVGIG (reference sequence). Unique molecular identifiers were incorporated into the prepared TCRbeta library. MiXCR was run by TCRdb on the PCR reads, yielding one entry per CDR3 protein. Of roughly 280,000 distinct CDR3 sequences listed, approximately 10% are singletons. Study conclusions and caveats: A year had passed since transplant, and T-cell counts and diversity by then came mostly from newly produced T cells. Alpha-beta T cells present about two months after transplant were reported to originate from several hundred expanded graft clones. Some patients' high day-60 TCRbeta diversity was attributed to recipient cells surviving conditioning.

Concerning this clonotype: Its cognate antigen is unknown.

The specimen comprised peripheral blood, sampled 180 days after TCRalphabeta/CD19-depleted stem cell transplant. The TCR comes from a male patient between 2 and 9 years old who had a stem cell transplant for chronic granulomatous disease, so the T cells may come from the graft donor. This chain joins TRBV30 and TRBJ2-7; D possibly uses TRBD1 or TRBD2 (5 bases each). CDR3 sequence reads: CAWSDGTKYEQYF. The CDR3 nucleotides read TGTGCCTGGAGTGACGGGACCAAGTACGAGCAGTACTTC.